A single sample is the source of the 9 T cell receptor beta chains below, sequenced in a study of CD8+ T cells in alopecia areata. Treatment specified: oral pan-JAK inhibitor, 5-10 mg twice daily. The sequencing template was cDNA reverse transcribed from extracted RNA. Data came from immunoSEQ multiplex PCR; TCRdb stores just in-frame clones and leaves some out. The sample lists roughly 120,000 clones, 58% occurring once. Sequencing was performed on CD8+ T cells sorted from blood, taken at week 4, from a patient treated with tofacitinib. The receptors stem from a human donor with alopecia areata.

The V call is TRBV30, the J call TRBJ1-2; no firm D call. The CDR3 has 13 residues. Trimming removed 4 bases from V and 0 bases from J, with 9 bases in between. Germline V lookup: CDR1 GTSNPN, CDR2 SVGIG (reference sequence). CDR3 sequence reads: CAWIAASNYGYTF. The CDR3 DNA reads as TGTGCCTGGATCGCAGCCTCTAACTATGGCTACACCTTC. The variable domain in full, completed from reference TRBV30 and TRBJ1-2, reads SQTIHQWPATLVQPVGSPLSLECTVEGTSNPNLYWYRQAAGRGLQLLFYSVGIGQISSEVPQNLSASRPQDRQFILSSKKLLLSDSGFYLCAWIAASNYGYTFGSGTRLTVV.

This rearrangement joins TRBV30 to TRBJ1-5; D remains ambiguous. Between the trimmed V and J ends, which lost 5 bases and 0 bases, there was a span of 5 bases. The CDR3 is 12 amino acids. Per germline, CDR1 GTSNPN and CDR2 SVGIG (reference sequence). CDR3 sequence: CAWGHSNQPQHF. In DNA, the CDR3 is TGTGCCTGGGGGCATAGCAATCAGCCCCAGCATTTT.

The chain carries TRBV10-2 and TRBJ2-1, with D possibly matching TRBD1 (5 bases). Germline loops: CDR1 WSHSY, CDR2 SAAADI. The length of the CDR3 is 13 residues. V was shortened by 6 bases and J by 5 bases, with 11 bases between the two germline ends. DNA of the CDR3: TGCGCCAGCAGACCGACAGTAGACAATGAGCAGTTCTTC. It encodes CASRPTVDNEQFF.

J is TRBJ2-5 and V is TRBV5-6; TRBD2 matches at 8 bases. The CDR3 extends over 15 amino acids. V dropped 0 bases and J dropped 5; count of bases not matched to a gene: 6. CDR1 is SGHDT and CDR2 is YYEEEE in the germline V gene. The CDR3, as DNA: TGTGCCAGCAGCTTGGAACGGGGGGGCCGGGAGACCCAGTACTTC. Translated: CASSLERGGRETQYF.

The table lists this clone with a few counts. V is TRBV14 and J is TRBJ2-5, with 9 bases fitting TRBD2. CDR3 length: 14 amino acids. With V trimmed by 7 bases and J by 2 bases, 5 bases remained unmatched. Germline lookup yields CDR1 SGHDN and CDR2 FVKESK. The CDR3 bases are TGTGCCAGCACTGTTAGCGGGGGTCAAGAGACCCAGTACTTC. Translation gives CASTVSGGQETQYF.

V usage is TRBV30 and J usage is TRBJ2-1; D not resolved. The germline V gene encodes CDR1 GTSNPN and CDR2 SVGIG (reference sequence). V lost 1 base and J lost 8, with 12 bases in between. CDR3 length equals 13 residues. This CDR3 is CAWSAGSGYEQFF. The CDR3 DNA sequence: TGTGCCTGGAGTGCTGGCTCAGGCTATGAGCAGTTCTTC.

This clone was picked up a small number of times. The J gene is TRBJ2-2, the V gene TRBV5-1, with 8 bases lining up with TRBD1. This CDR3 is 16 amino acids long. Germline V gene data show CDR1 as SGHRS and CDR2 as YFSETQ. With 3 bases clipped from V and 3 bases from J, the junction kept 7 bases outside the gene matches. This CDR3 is CASSSQQTGDTGELFF. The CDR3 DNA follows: TGCGCCAGCAGCTCCCAACAGACAGGGGACACCGGGGAGCTGTTTTTT.

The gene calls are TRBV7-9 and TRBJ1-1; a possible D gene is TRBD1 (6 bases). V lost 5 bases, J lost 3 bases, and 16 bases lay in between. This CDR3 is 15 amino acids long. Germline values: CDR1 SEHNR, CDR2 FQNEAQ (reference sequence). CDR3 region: CASSHLDGGHTEAFF. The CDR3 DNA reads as TGTGCCAGCAGCCACCTCGACGGGGGGCACACTGAAGCTTTCTTT.

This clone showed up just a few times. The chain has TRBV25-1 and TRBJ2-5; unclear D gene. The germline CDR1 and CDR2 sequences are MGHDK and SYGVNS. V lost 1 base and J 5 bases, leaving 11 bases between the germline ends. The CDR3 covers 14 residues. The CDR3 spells CASSESLPAETQYF. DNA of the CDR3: TGTGCCAGCAGTGAATCACTCCCAGCGGAGACCCAGTACTTC.